This entry lists 9 T cell receptor beta chains sequenced from one sample in a study of T cells in women clearing cervical HPV infection listed by TCRdb under 2018. The method behind the library was the immunoSEQ multiplex PCR assay. TCRdb took this table from immuneACCESS and kept in-frame rearrangements with V and J called. Such tables lack part of the clones; where checked against another copy, unresolved V genes explain under half of the gap, and the rest is unexplained. The sample has approximately 39,000 clones on record. The ten most abundant clones make up around 4% of the sample. The sequenced sample consisted of blood buffy coat. These receptors all come from a woman aged 18-69 years with a cervical HPV16 infection that either progressed to CIN3+ or cleared (not recorded which).

The CDR3 loop is CSANSGLGSGANVLTF. The CDR3 DNA, read in part, is TGCAGTGCTAATTCAGGGTTGGGTAGTGGGGCCAACGTC. The rearrangement joins TRBV20-1 to TRBJ2-6, with D possibly matching TRBD1 (5 bases). The CDR3 extends 3 residues past the end of the read, so its final part is completed from the germline J gene. This CDR3 comprises 16 residues. Germline CDR1 reads DFQATT; CDR2 reads SNEGSKA (reference sequence). Trimming pared 4 bases from V and 3 bases from J, leaving 16 bases between.

As concerns this clone: The CDR3 end lies 3 residues beyond the end of the read and is filled in from the germline J gene. The chain links TRBV19 to TRBJ1-1; TRBD1 matches 7 bases. The germline V gene encodes CDR1 LNHDA and CDR2 SQIVND (reference sequence). The CDR3 runs to 15 residues. Trimming at V came to 6 bases and at J to 2 bases, leaving 9 bases not matched to a gene. The CDR3 sequence: CASSPRQGKNTEAFF. The sequenced part of the CDR3 DNA is TGTGCCAGTAGCCCCCGACAGGGAAAAAACACTGAA.

About this clone itself: The read terminates 3 residues ahead of where the CDR3 ends, so the germline J gene completes it. V gene TRBV18 combines with J gene TRBJ2-4; D may be TRBD1 (6 bases). The CDR3 contains 13 residues. Germline CDR1 KGHSH, CDR2 LQKENI. The part of the CDR3 DNA that was read is TGTGCCAGCTCGCTCCGGGACACCGATGGT. Protein sequence: CASSLRDTDG. The CDR3, in full, reads CASSLRDTDGQYF.

Regarding this clone: The CDR3 end lies 3 residues beyond the end of the read and is filled in from the germline J gene. The identical CDR3 is also encoded by other nucleotide sequences in the sample. The V gene is TRBV30, the J gene TRBJ1-2, with 7 nucleotides matching TRBD1. CDR3 length equals 13 residues. Looked up from germline, CDR1 is GTSNPN and CDR2 is SVGIG (reference sequence). V was clipped by 5 bases and J by 2 bases; unmatched bases: 5. CDR3 DNA, as far as it was read: TGTGCCTGGCGGACAGGAAGAAACTATGGC. Protein product: CAWRTGRNYG. In full, the CDR3 is CAWRTGRNYGYTF.

A note on this clone: Read data end 3 residues before the CDR3 end; the end is taken from the germline J gene. V and J are TRBV2 and TRBJ2-5; a weak D match, TRBD2 (7 bases). V was cut by 5 bases and J by 5 bases, with 15 bases left in between. Germline CDR1 and CDR2: SNHLY and FYNNEI. CDR3 length equals 14 residues. CDR3 sequence reads: CASSSGGHPETQYF. The CDR3 bases that were read are TGTGCCAGCAGTTCCGGGGGGCATCCGGAGACC.

Turning to this clone: The read comes to an end 3 residues before the CDR3 does, leaving the germline J gene to fill in the end. The chain carries TRBV20-1 and TRBJ2-7, with D perhaps assigned TRBD1 or TRBD2 (5 bases each). Trimming shortened V by 1 base and J by 0 bases, and 13 bases separated the two germline ends. The CDR3 has 15 residues. Per the germline V gene, CDR1 is DFQATT and CDR2 is SNEGSKA (reference sequence). The CDR3 protein is CSARGRGESSYEQYF. The sequenced part of the CDR3 DNA is TGCAGTGCTAGAGGGAGAGGGGAGAGCTCCTACGAG.

A remark on this clone: The read ends 3 residues shy of where the CDR3 ends; the end is completed using the germline J gene. The chain is built from TRBV18 and TRBJ1-2, with 8 positions matching TRBD1. CDR3 size: 15 residues. Germline loops: CDR1 KGHSH, CDR2 LQKENI. Here the CDR3 reads CASSPGTGGGEGYTF. The DNA read from the CDR3 is TGTGCCAGCTCACCCGGGACAGGCGGGGGAGAGGGC.

To note about this clone: The CDR3 end is not reached by the read, which stops 3 residues before it; the germline J gene fills it in. The V and J genes are TRBV14 and TRBJ2-1; the D gene is possibly TRBD1 (5 bases). The CDR3 is made up of 16 amino acids. Germline CDR1 SGHDN, CDR2 FVKESK. Trimming took off 1 base at V and 3 bases at J, with 13 bases between the two ends. CDR3 region: CASSQAVRTNYNEQFF. The CDR3 bases that were read are TGTGCCAGCAGCCAAGCAGTCAGGACAAACTACAATGAG.

As to this clone: Coverage ceases 3 residues before the CDR3 finishes, and the germline J gene fills in the end. The chain links TRBV15 to TRBJ1-2; D might be TRBD1 (6 bases). CDR1 is LNHNV, CDR2 YYDKDF, per germline (reference sequence). The CDR3 totals 13 residues. The ends were cut back, 5 bases at V and 4 bases at J, with 11 bases in the middle. The DNA read from the CDR3 is TGTGCCACCAGCCGCGGGGGCGGCTATGGC. It codes for CATSRGGGYG. In full, the CDR3 is CATSRGGGYGYTF.